A single sample gave rise to the 25 T cell receptor beta chains below, sequenced in a study of T cells in Graves' hyperthyroidism and ophthalmopathy. RNA transcripts were the template for amplifying TCR beta CDR3 regions. The TCR CDR3 was amplified in a first-round RT-PCR using the HTBI primer set. MiXCR, applied by TCRdb to the multiplex PCR reads, yields one record per CDR3 protein. The sample gives a few hundred thousand distinct CDR3 sequences, 16% of which show up once; approximately 30% is in the top ten. Sequencing was done on a sample of blood. Every receptor here comes from a woman in her thirties with Graves' ophthalmopathy.

Of note for this clonotype: Since a much larger clone is just one base distant, this may be a read error. This chain connects TRBV6-1 to TRBJ2-1; D not resolved. This CDR3 spans 13 amino acids. Germline loops: CDR1 MNHNS, CDR2 SASEGT. CDR3 nucleotide sequence: TGTGCCAGCACCTTGGCAGGTATGAATGAGCAGTCCTTC. Residues: CASTLAGMNEQSF.

About this clonotype: One junction end does not reproduce the germline sequence, and a read error may be involved. This rearrangement joins TRBV5-4 to TRBJ2-7, with D perhaps matching TRBD1 (7 bases). The CDR3 loop spans 17 amino acids. CDR1 is SGHNT, CDR2 YYREEE, per germline (reference sequence). DNA of the CDR3: TGTACCAGCATGGCGGAGGGGGCAACCCTTAGCTCCTACGAGCAGTACTTC. Its translation: CTSMAEGATLSSYEQYF. The full variable domain, rest sourced from reference TRBV5-4 and TRBJ2-7, is ETGVTQSPTHLIKTRGQQVTLRCSSQSGHNTVSWYQQALGQGPQFIFQYYREEENGRGNFPPRFSGLQFPNYSSELNVNALELDDSALYLCTSMAEGATLSSYEQYFGPGTRLTVT.

J is TRBJ2-1 and V is TRBV2; D remains unclear. The CDR3 is 16 amino acids. Germline loops: CDR1 SNHLY, CDR2 FYNNEI. Deletions cut 5 bases from V and 2 bases from J, with 16 bases between. The CDR3 spells CASSYRSAFAYNEQFF. The DNA for the CDR3 is TGTGCCAGCAGTTACCGAAGCGCGTTCGCCTACAATGAGCAGTTCTTC.

Notes on this clonotype: This clone may be a read error of a much larger clone one base away. The J gene is TRBJ1-1, the V gene TRBV7-3; D remains ambiguous. Trimming cost V 5 bases and J 2 bases, with 15 bases left between them. The CDR3 contains 15 residues. Germline values: CDR1 SGHTA, CDR2 FQGTGA. This CDR3 is CASSEGQTINTEAFF. The CDR3 DNA is TGTGCCAGCAGCGAGGGCCAGACCATTAACACTGAAGCTTTCTTT. The variable domain in full, with the rest retrieved from reference TRBV7-3 and TRBJ1-1, is GAGVSQTPSNKVTEKGKYVELRCDPISGHTALYWYRQSLGQGPEFLIYFQGTGAADDSGLPNDRFFAVRPEGSVSTLKIQRTERGDSAVYLCASSEGQTINTEAFFGQGTRLTVV.

This clonotype was observed a few times. The V and J genes are TRBV27 and TRBJ2-4; D might be TRBD1 (5 bases). Trimming shortened V by 5 bases and J by 1 base, and 12 bases separated the two germline ends. The CDR3 totals 15 residues. Germline V gene sequence: CDR1 MNHEY, CDR2 SMNVEV (reference sequence). CDR3 in DNA: TGTGCCAGCAGTGCCGACAGCCTGGCCAAAAACATTCAGTACTTC. It specifies CASSADSLAKNIQYF.

The chain joins TRBV19 to TRBJ2-5, with D maybe TRBD2 (5 bases). The V and J ends lost 2 bases and 4 bases respectively, with 23 bases between them. Germline V gene data show CDR1 as LNHDA and CDR2 as SQIVND (reference sequence). The CDR3 totals 18 residues. CDR3 in DNA: TGTGCCAGTAGTATAATAGGGAGTCCCACCTCTAAGGGAGAGACCCAGTACTTC. It codes for CASSIIGSPTSKGETQYF. The complete variable domain, with remaining parts taken from reference TRBV19 and TRBJ2-5, reads DGGITQSPKYLFRKEGQNVTLSCEQNLNHDAMYWYRQDPGQGLRLIYYSQIVNDFQKGDIAEGYSVSREKKESFPLTVTSAQKNPTAFYLCASSIIGSPTSKGETQYFGPGTRLLVL.

J is TRBJ2-5 and V is TRBV5-1, with 7 bases fitting TRBD2. V gave up 2 bases and J gave up 4 bases; unmatched junction bases: 8. This CDR3 contains 15 residues. Germline values: CDR1 SGHRS, CDR2 YFSETQ. The CDR3 sequence is CASSLAGQARETQYF. CDR3 sequence (DNA): TGCGCCAGCAGCTTAGCGGGGCAGGCCCGAGAGACCCAGTACTTC.

This clonotype was seen more than once but under ten times. V gene TRBV14 combines with J gene TRBJ2-3; TRBD2 agrees at 7 bases. J gave up 1 base and V 8 bases, and 12 bases lay outside the gene matches. Looked up from germline, CDR1 is SGHDN and CDR2 is FVKESK. The CDR3 has 16 residues. The CDR3 reads CASSQRRLAGTDTQYF. The CDR3 region has the DNA TGTGCCAGCTCCCAACGGCGGCTAGCGGGCACAGATACGCAGTATTTT.

The sample holds many counts of this clonotype. The J gene is TRBJ2-1, the V gene TRBV6-1, with a weak D call TRBD2 (6 bases). V lost 8 bases and J 5 bases, leaving 19 bases between the germline ends. The CDR3 is 15 amino acids. Per the germline V gene, CDR1 is MNHNS and CDR2 is SASEGT. This CDR3 is CASRTFGTGNNEQFF. The CDR3 nucleotides read TGTGCCAGCCGGACTTTCGGGACTGGAAACAATGAGCAGTTCTTC.

The chain combines TRBV5-6 with TRBJ2-4; D is undetermined. The germline gives CDR1 SGHDT, CDR2 YYEEEE. Trimming shortened V by 6 bases and J by 0 bases, and 10 bases separated the two germline ends. The CDR3 contains 14 residues. The CDR3 sequence: CASMPSGAKNIQYF. The CDR3 DNA reads as TGTGCCAGCATGCCTTCGGGAGCCAAAAACATTCAGTACTTC.

To note about this clonotype: A much larger clone differs from this one at a single base, so this may be a read error. The chain employs TRBV20-1 and TRBJ2-1, with 9 bases matching TRBD2. This CDR3 comprises 14 residues. Germline loops: CDR1 DFQATT, CDR2 SNEGSKA (reference sequence). CDR3 residues: CSAFWSSGANGQFF. The CDR3 DNA follows: TGCAGTGCCTTTTGGTCTAGCGGGGCCAATGGGCAGTTCTTC.

This clonotype appeared many times. The chain couples TRBV2 to TRBJ1-5; no reliable D call. This CDR3 is 13 amino acids long. Germline CDR1 reads SNHLY; CDR2 reads FYNNEI. V shed 4 bases and J shed 6 bases, with 10 bases lying between them. DNA of the CDR3: TGTGCCAGCAGTGCTACCCTGAGTCAGCCCCAGCATTTT. Encoded protein: CASSATLSQPQHF.

Ten or more counts support this clonotype. The V and J genes are TRBV2 and TRBJ2-3; D is undetermined. CDR1 is SNHLY, CDR2 FYNNEI, per germline. Trimming took 4 bases from V and 1 from J, leaving 12 bases between them. CDR3 length: 15 amino acids. CDR3: CASSVDGTRTDTQYF. The CDR3 DNA reads as TGTGCCAGCAGTGTCGACGGCACCCGCACAGATACGCAGTATTTT. Variable domain in full (rest from reference TRBV2 and TRBJ2-3): EPEVTQTPSHQVTQMGQEVILRCVPISNHLYFYWYRQILGQKVEFLVSFYNNEISEKSEIFDDQFSVERPDGSNFTLKIRSTKLEDSAMYFCASSVDGTRTDTQYFGPGTRLTVL.

This clonotype came up many times. The J gene is TRBJ2-1, the V gene TRBV20-1; 11 bases are a match to TRBD2. The V gene end was trimmed by 6 bases and the J gene end by 2 bases; junction bases not matched to a gene: 6. Per the germline V gene, CDR1 is DFQATT and CDR2 is SNEGSKA (reference sequence). CDR3 size: 15 residues. This CDR3 reads CSATGLADTYNEQFF. The CDR3 DNA reads as TGCAGTGCCACGGGACTAGCGGATACCTACAATGAGCAGTTCTTC.

V and J are TRBV7-2 and TRBJ1-4, with TRBD1 identical over 8 bases. The germline CDR1 and CDR2 sequences are SGHTA and FQGNSA. This CDR3 spans 15 amino acids. V gave up 5 bases and J gave up 4 bases; unmatched junction bases: 6. The CDR3 protein is CASSPRTGNNEKLFF. Here the CDR3 DNA reads TGTGCCAGCAGCCCCAGGACAGGGAATAATGAAAAACTGTTTTTT.

In this sample, this clonotype turned up many times. CDR3 nucleotides: TGCAGTGCTAGAGATCTCGCGGGAGGGGGGAGCAATGAGCAGTTCTTC. Its translation: CSARDLAGGGSNEQFF. The chain employs TRBV20-1 and TRBJ2-1; 9 positions agree with TRBD2. Germline V gives CDR1 DFQATT, CDR2 SNEGSKA (reference sequence). CDR3 size: 16 residues. J was trimmed by 6 bases and V by 0 bases; bases with no gene match: 9.

The genes are TRBV20-1 and TRBJ2-1, with TRBD2 identical over 16 bases. The J segment lost 10 bases and the V segment lost 3 bases, leaving 3 bases of the junction unmatched. Germline V lookup: CDR1 DFQATT, CDR2 SNEGSKA (reference sequence). CDR3 length equals 14 residues. The DNA of the CDR3 is TGCAGTGCTAGGGCGGGACTAGCGGGAGGGGAGCAGTTCTTC. Encoded protein: CSARAGLAGGEQFF.

This clonotype was observed a handful of times. This chain connects TRBV9 to TRBJ2-3; tentatively, D is TRBD1 (5 bases). Germline V gene sequence: CDR1 SGDLS, CDR2 YYNGEE. V lost 4 bases, J lost 0 bases, and 12 bases lay in between. This CDR3 has 15 residues. This chain's CDR3 is CASSPGHSSTDTQYF. The CDR3 DNA follows: TGTGCCAGCAGCCCCGGACACTCTAGCACAGATACGCAGTATTTT.

The rearrangement uses TRBV7-2 and TRBJ1-1; D is possibly TRBD1 (6 bases). Germline assignment: CDR1 SGHTA and CDR2 FQGNSA. The CDR3 has 14 residues. Trimming took off 1 base at V and 7 bases at J, with 13 bases between the two ends. The CDR3 protein is CASSLDRGPNEAFF. CDR3 bases: TGTGCCAGCAGCTTAGATCGGGGGCCAAATGAAGCTTTCTTT.

The table lists this clonotype with many counts. The chain links TRBV5-1 to TRBJ2-7, with D perhaps matching TRBD1 (6 bases). Germline CDR1 is SGHRS and CDR2 is YFSETQ. CDR3 size: 11 residues. V shed 5 bases and J shed 6 bases, with 9 bases lying between them. CDR3: CASREGVEQYF. Written as DNA, the CDR3 is TGCGCCAGCAGAGAGGGGGTCGAGCAGTACTTC.

This clonotype has at least ten counts. V and J are TRBV6-1 and TRBJ2-7, with 8 bases aligning to TRBD1. Germline trimming cut 6 bases from V and 1 base from J; bases unmatched to any gene: 8. The germline V gene encodes CDR1 MNHNS and CDR2 SASEGT. This CDR3 has 15 residues. CDR3 DNA: TGTGCCAGCAGACGACAGGGGATTCTGTCCTACGAGCAGTACTTC. It yields the protein CASRRQGILSYEQYF.

Note on this clonotype: This may arise from a read error, as a much more abundant clone is one base away. The chain combines TRBV28 with TRBJ2-7; D not certain. CDR1 is MDHEN, CDR2 SYDVKM, per germline. V gave up 6 bases and J gave up 3 bases, with 9 bases separating them. This CDR3 comprises 12 residues. The CDR3 DNA reads TGTGCCAGCAGGCCCACAGACTACGAGCAGTACTTC. Translated: CASRPTDYEQYF.

V is TRBV6-2 or TRBV6-3 and J is TRBJ2-4, with D tentatively TRBD2 (5 bases). CDR1 MNHEY and CDR2 SVGEGT come from the germline V gene. This CDR3 is 13 amino acids long. V lost 3 bases to trimming and J lost 6 bases, with 9 bases between them. The CDR3 nucleotides read TGTGCCAGCAGTTATCACCGGGGAAACATTCAGTACTTC. This encodes CASSYHRGNIQYF.

The chain combines TRBV20-1 with TRBJ2-5; 7 nucleotides align to TRBD2. Germline values: CDR1 DFQATT, CDR2 SNEGSKA (reference sequence). The CDR3 has 15 amino acids. The V gene end was trimmed by 2 bases and the J gene end by 1 base; junction bases not matched to a gene: 7. In DNA, the CDR3 is TGCAGTGCTAGAACCCGGGACTACCCCCAAGAGACCCAGTACTTC. It yields the protein CSARTRDYPQETQYF.

This clonotype has a handful of counts. CDR3 sequence reads: CASSSTTGANVLTF. CDR3 sequence (DNA): TGTGCCAGCAGTTCTACGACGGGGGCCAACGTCCTGACTTTC. The chain joins TRBV12-3 or TRBV12-4 to TRBJ2-6; D is ambiguous. This CDR3 has 14 residues. The V end lost 4 bases, the J end lost 4 bases, and 8 bases lay between the germline ends.